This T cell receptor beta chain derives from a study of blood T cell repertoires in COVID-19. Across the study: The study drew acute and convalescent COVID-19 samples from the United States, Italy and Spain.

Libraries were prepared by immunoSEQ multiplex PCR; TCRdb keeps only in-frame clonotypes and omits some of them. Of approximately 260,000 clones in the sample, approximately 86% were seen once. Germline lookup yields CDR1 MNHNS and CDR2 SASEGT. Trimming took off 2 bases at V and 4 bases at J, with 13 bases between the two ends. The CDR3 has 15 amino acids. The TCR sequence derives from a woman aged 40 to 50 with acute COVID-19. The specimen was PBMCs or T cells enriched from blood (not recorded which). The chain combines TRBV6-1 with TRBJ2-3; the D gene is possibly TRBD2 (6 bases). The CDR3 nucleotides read TGTGCCAGCAGTGAAACCGCGGGAAAAGCAGATACGCAGTATTTT. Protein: CASSETAGKADTQYF.